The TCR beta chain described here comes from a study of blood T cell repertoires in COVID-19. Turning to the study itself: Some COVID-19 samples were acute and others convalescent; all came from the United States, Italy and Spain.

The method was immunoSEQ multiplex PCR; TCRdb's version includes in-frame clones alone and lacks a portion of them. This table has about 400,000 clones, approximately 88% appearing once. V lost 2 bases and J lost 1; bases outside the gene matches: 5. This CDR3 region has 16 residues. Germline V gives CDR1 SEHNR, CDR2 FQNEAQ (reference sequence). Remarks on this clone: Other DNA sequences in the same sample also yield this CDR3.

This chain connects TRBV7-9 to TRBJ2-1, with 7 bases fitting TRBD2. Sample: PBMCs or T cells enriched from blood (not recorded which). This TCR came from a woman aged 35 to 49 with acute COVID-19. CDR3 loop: CASSLNTGGSYNEQFF. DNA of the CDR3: TGTGCCAGCAGCTTAAATACCGGGGGGTCCTACAATGAGCAGTTCTTC.